This T cell receptor beta chain was obtained from a study of CD8+CD57+ T cells in acquired aplastic anemia. Previously, flow cytometry had revealed CD8+CD57+ cell expansion in the patients chosen for sequencing. Blood samples were obtained from patients who had received no prior therapy. Details on this clonotype: Its matching antigen is unknown.

The germline CDR1 and CDR2 sequences are LNHNV and YYDKDF (reference sequence). This CDR3 spans 13 amino acids. Trimming took 0 bases from V and 11 from J, leaving 11 bases between them. Both TCR beta VDJ combination and CDR3 sequence profiling were carried out. Genomic DNA was the template for this profiling. TCRdb called the reads again in MiXCR, with one record for every CDR3 protein. The table includes approximately 170,000 distinct CDR3 sequences, around 47% detected once. Study findings and constraints: Patient and control CD8+ Simpson's diversity was not significantly different.

Sequenced: sorted CD4+, CD8+, or CD8+CD57+ T cells (not recorded which) from PBMCs. This chain joins TRBV15 and TRBJ2-1, with no clear D. This receptor was identified in a human donor with aplastic anemia. This chain's CDR3 is CATSRDEVAQQFF. Here the CDR3 DNA reads TGTGCCACCAGCAGAGATGAAGTGGCCCAGCAGTTCTTC.